The next 5 T cell receptor beta chains were all read from a single sample in a study of blood T cell repertoires in COVID-19. The data were produced by immunoSEQ multiplex PCR, yet TCRdb's version contains in-frame clones alone and is incomplete. The profile shows over 200,000 clones, approximately 80% of them singletons. Input material: PBMCs or T cells enriched from blood (not recorded which). Receptors originate from a man between 60 and 75 years old who had recovered from COVID-19.

This chain joins TRBV6-6 and TRBJ1-1; a weak D match, TRBD1 (6 bases). CDR3 length: 14 residues. Deletions cut 7 bases from V and 1 base from J, with 13 bases between. CDR1 and CDR2 (germline): MNHNY, SVGAGI (reference sequence). CDR3 in amino acids: CASTLTTGNTEAFF. CDR3 nucleotides: TGTGCCAGCACCTTAACGACAGGGAACACTGAAGCTTTCTTT.

The CDR3 spells CASSDGSGQETQYF. For the CDR3, the DNA is TGTGCCAGCAGTGACGGATCGGGCCAAGAGACCCAGTACTTC. The chain employs TRBV27 and TRBJ2-5, with D unclear. Trimming stripped 5 bases from V and 1 base from J, with 11 bases between. CDR3 length: 14 residues. Germline V lookup: CDR1 MNHEY, CDR2 SMNVEV (reference sequence).

The V call is TRBV7-2, the J call TRBJ1-1, with 7 bases fitting TRBD1. The trim removed 6 bases at V and 0 bases at J, leaving 4 bases unmatched. Germline lookup yields CDR1 SGHTA and CDR2 FQGNSA. This CDR3 is 14 amino acids long. CDR3 nucleotide sequence: TGTGCCAGCAGGGCGGGACAGTTGAACACTGAAGCTTTCTTT. Its protein is CASRAGQLNTEAFF.

The genes are TRBV20-1 and TRBJ1-1; D may be TRBD1 (5 bases). Trimming stripped 3 bases from V and 0 bases from J, with 14 bases between. The CDR3 runs to 15 residues. Germline-derived CDR1 and CDR2 are DFQATT and SNEGSKA (reference sequence). CDR3 DNA sequence: TGCAGTGCTAGTTTACCAGGGCCGATGAACACTGAAGCTTTCTTT. It yields the protein CSASLPGPMNTEAFF.

The sample holds one count of this clone. The chain carries TRBV5-6 and TRBJ2-2, with 9 bases matching TRBD1. CDR3 length: 15 amino acids. Per germline, CDR1 SGHDT and CDR2 YYEEEE. V was clipped by 4 bases and J by 7 bases; unmatched bases: 8. CDR3 nucleotide sequence: TGTGCCAGCAGCCCCGGGACAGGGATCGGCGGGGAGCTGTTTTTT. It codes for CASSPGTGIGGELFF.